This section outlines one TCR beta chain sequence together with its context. The sample comes from a study of blood T cell repertoires in COVID-19. Study summary: Collection of acute and convalescent COVID-19 samples took place in the United States, Italy and Spain.

This CDR3 region has 15 residues. V was shortened by 5 bases and J by 4 bases, with 18 bases between the two germline ends. CDR1 is SGHTA and CDR2 is FQGNSA in the germline V gene. The assay was immunoSEQ multiplex PCR, and TCRdb's table has in-frame clones only and misses some. There are some 270,000 clones in the sample; 85% to 90% occur only once, and approximately 0.84% lies in the top ten. Sample: peripheral blood. The receptor's source is a man under 40 with acute or convalescent COVID-19. This chain links TRBV7-2 with TRBJ2-7, with a tentative D call TRBD1 (5 bases). The CDR3 bases are TGTGCCAGCAGCCCAGGTATAGGGGTTGGGTACGAGCAGTACTTC. This gives the protein CASSPGIGVGYEQYF.